A single sample is the source of the 17 T cell receptor beta chains below, sequenced in a study of blood T cell repertoires in COVID-19. Repertoires were generated with immunoSEQ multiplex PCR, while TCRdb's copy carries only in-frame clones and drops some. Of some 150,000 clones in the sample, 84% are singletons; the top ten hold about 6.8%. The source material was peripheral blood. The receptors derive from a woman aged 45 to 65 in a cohort sampled during active or convalescent COVID-19.

V usage is TRBV6-2 or TRBV6-3 and J usage is TRBJ2-2; weak D call: TRBD2 (6 bases). Trimming pared 3 bases from V and 3 bases from J, leaving 11 bases between. This CDR3 comprises 15 residues. The germline gives CDR1 MNHEY, CDR2 SVGEGT. CDR3 in amino acids: CASSYERAYTGELFF. DNA of the CDR3: TGTGCCAGCAGTTATGAGCGGGCGTACACCGGGGAGCTGTTTTTT.

CDR3 region: CASRSNYNEQFF. CDR3 nucleotide sequence: TGTGCCAGCAGATCCAACTACAATGAGCAGTTCTTC. The rearrangement joins TRBV2 to TRBJ2-1; D gene ambiguous. Germline V CDR1 and CDR2: SNHLY, FYNNEI. Trimming left V 6 bases short and J 3 bases short, with 6 bases between. This CDR3 spans 12 amino acids.

The chain is built from TRBV14 and TRBJ1-1; maybe TRBD1 (6 bases). Trimming removed 0 bases at V and 2 bases at J, with 13 bases between. Germline V lookup: CDR1 SGHDN, CDR2 FVKESK. The CDR3 is 16 residues long. Here the CDR3 reads CASSQDRGRRNTEAFF. The CDR3 DNA reads as TGTGCCAGCAGCCAAGACAGGGGACGGCGAAACACTGAAGCTTTCTTT.

CDR3 loop: CASSYSAGAAKNIQYF. The DNA for the CDR3 is TGTGCCAGCAGTTACTCCGCAGGGGCGGCCAAAAACATTCAGTACTTC. The chain has TRBV6-5 and TRBJ2-4; possibly TRBD1 for D (6 bases). The CDR3 length is 16 residues. V shed 0 bases and J shed 1 base, with 10 bases lying between them. Germline V gene data show CDR1 as MNHEY and CDR2 as SVGAGI.

The chain has TRBV7-2 and TRBJ2-1, with 7 nucleotides matching TRBD2. Per germline, CDR1 SGHTA and CDR2 FQGNSA. J gave up 9 bases and V 2 bases, and 13 bases lay outside the gene matches. The CDR3 is made up of 16 amino acids. The CDR3 reads CASSLSGGIRDGEQFF. As DNA, the CDR3 is TGTGCCAGCAGCTTATCGGGGGGAATACGGGACGGTGAGCAGTTCTTC.

This clone was observed at least ten times. The J gene is TRBJ2-7, the V gene TRBV4-3; TRBD2 aligns across 10 bases. V shed 4 bases and J 7 bases; nucleotides not matched to a gene: 10. The germline V gene encodes CDR1 LGHNA and CDR2 YSLEER. The CDR3 length is 15 residues. The CDR3 loop reads CASSLSGGAGFEQYF. In nucleotides, the CDR3 is TGCGCCAGCAGCCTCAGCGGGGGGGCAGGATTTGAGCAGTACTTC.

The J gene is TRBJ1-5, the V gene TRBV6-5; 7 bases are shared with TRBD1. The CDR3 is 16 residues long. J was trimmed by 3 bases and V by 2 bases; bases with no gene match: 7. The germline V gene encodes CDR1 MNHEY and CDR2 SVGAGI. The chain's CDR3 is CASSYAAGGLNQPQHF. The CDR3 DNA is TGTGCCAGCAGTTACGCGGCAGGGGGACTCAATCAGCCCCAGCATTTT.

The table lists this clone with many counts. This chain links TRBV27 with TRBJ1-5; 7 bases match TRBD1. Germline values: CDR1 MNHEY, CDR2 SMNVEV (reference sequence). This CDR3 comprises 13 residues. With V trimmed by 2 bases and J by 7 bases, 2 bases remained unmatched. CDR3 sequence (DNA): TGTGCCAGCAGTTTAAGGGGGCAACAGCCCCAGCATTTT. Amino acid sequence: CASSLRGQQPQHF.

V gene TRBV6-1 combines with J gene TRBJ1-2; tentative D call: TRBD1 (6 bases). The CDR3 is 16 amino acids. V shed 3 bases and J shed 4 bases, with 18 bases lying between them. CDR1 MNHNS and CDR2 SASEGT come from the germline V gene. The CDR3 reads CASSERFGGQSYGYTF. The DNA of the CDR3 is TGTGCCAGCAGTGAGCGTTTTGGGGGCCAGTCCTATGGCTACACCTTC.

The rearrangement links TRBV28 to TRBJ1-1; 7 positions agree with TRBD1. Germline V gene lookup returns CDR1 MDHEN and CDR2 SYDVKM. J was trimmed by 4 bases and V by 5 bases; bases with no gene match: 7. This CDR3 has 14 amino acids. CDR3: CASSAPPGGTEAFF. CDR3 DNA sequence: TGTGCCAGCAGTGCTCCTCCAGGGGGCACTGAAGCTTTCTTT.

In DNA form, the CDR3 reads TGTGCCAGCAGCGCCGGAAGGGGGCTGTTTTTT. It yields the protein CASSAGRGLFF. This chain connects TRBV6-5 to TRBJ2-2; possibly TRBD1 for D (5 bases). The CDR3 is made up of 11 amino acids. Trimming left V 6 bases short and J 13 bases short, with 12 bases between. Germline CDR1 and CDR2: MNHEY and SVGAGI.

V is TRBV9 and J is TRBJ1-1; no firm D call. The CDR3 is made up of 14 amino acids. Trimming took 3 bases from V and 8 from J, leaving 17 bases between them. The germline gives CDR1 SGDLS, CDR2 YYNGEE. The CDR3 DNA sequence: TGTGCCAGCAGCGAAAACCGAGGAGCTGGGGAAGCTTTCTTT. As protein: CASSENRGAGEAFF. The variable domain in full, completed from reference TRBV9 and TRBJ1-1, reads DSGVTQTPKHLITATGQRVTLRCSPRSGDLSVYWYQQSLDQGLQFLIQYYNGEERAKGNILERFSAQQFPDLHSELNLSSLELGDSALYFCASSENRGAGEAFFGQGTRLTVV.

The V call is TRBV7-2, the J call TRBJ1-5, with 7 bases matching TRBD1. The CDR3 length is 15 residues. Losses at the gene ends were 1 base for V and 6 bases for J; bases not matched to a gene: 6. Germline assignment: CDR1 SGHTA and CDR2 FQGNSA. Here the CDR3 DNA reads TGTGCCAGCAGCTTAGACCGCAGGGGGACTCAGCCCCAGCATTTT. As protein: CASSLDRRGTQPQHF.

The V call is TRBV18, the J call TRBJ2-3, with D perhaps TRBD2 (7 bases). The germline V gene encodes CDR1 KGHSH and CDR2 LQKENI. V lost 3 bases and J lost 5, with 15 bases in between. This CDR3 is 15 amino acids long. This chain's CDR3 is CASSPRGARIDTQYF. The CDR3 nucleotides read TGTGCCAGCTCACCCCGGGGGGCCCGGATAGATACGCAGTATTTT.

The rearrangement uses TRBV2 and TRBJ2-5; D gene uncertain. The V end was cut by 1 base, the J end by 0 bases, with 6 bases between. Germline V gives CDR1 SNHLY, CDR2 FYNNEI. This CDR3 spans 14 amino acids. The DNA of the CDR3 is TGTGCCAGCAGTGAAGACTTATACCAAGAGACCCAGTACTTC. Translating it yields CASSEDLYQETQYF.

The genes are TRBV29-1 and TRBJ2-3; D is possibly TRBD2 (5 bases). Germline assignment: CDR1 SQVTM and CDR2 ANQGSEA. The CDR3 runs to 14 residues. V lost 4 bases, J lost 0 bases, and 11 bases lay in between. The chain's CDR3 is CSVVRGTSTDTQYF. The CDR3 DNA is TGCAGCGTTGTTCGGGGAACCAGCACAGATACGCAGTATTTT.

This clone occurred once. The chain employs TRBV24-1 and TRBJ2-1; D is perhaps TRBD1 (5 bases). The CDR3 length is 12 residues. Germline V lookup: CDR1 KGHDR, CDR2 SFDVKD. Trimming left V 9 bases short and J 8 bases short, with 13 bases between. CDR3 region: CATQKQADEQFF. CDR3 sequence (DNA): TGTGCCACCCAGAAACAGGCGGATGAGCAGTTCTTC.